This T cell receptor (beta chain) is from a study of cytomegalovirus exposure and HLA in healthy donors. Everyone who donated was a healthy bone marrow donor. Study-level findings and limits: Diagnosis of cytomegalovirus status made by the classifier reportedly showed high specificity and sensitivity. Presence/absence analyses assumed roughly uniform sequencing depth across donors, which may not hold.

As concerns this clone: Its specificity is unknown.

Trimming cost V 1 base and J 11 bases; bases outside gene matches: 11. The CDR3 is 15 amino acids. Germline V gives CDR1 SGHRS, CDR2 YFSETQ. The study ran its PCR with 60 Vbeta and 13 Jbeta primers. Measured with immunoSEQ multiplex PCR; TCRdb has only the in-frame clones, and not every one. The table has roughly 80,000 clones, roughly 83% seen once. The chain employs TRBV5-1 and TRBJ2-4; 8 bases are a match to TRBD2. The specimen was PBMCs. The origin of this receptor is a woman aged 45 to 65 in good health and CMV-seronegative. For the CDR3, the DNA is TGCGCCAGCAGCTTGAAAGCGGGAGAGTTTGGGTTTCAGTACTTC. Residues: CASSLKAGEFGFQYF.